This T cell receptor (beta chain) was found in a study of blood T cell repertoires in COVID-19. Study as a whole: COVID-19 samples collected from the United States, Italy and Spain covered acute and convalescent phases. The analysed material was cDNA or gDNA that came from T cells, B-cell-depleted T cells, or PBMCs.

The CDR3 extends over 12 amino acids. Between the trimmed V and J ends, which lost 5 bases and 5 bases, there was a span of 10 bases. Germline V gene data show CDR1 as KGHSH and CDR2 as LQKENI. Enrollment of patients from Seattle took place during active infection, with longitudinal follow-up. In the authors' methods: Nucleated cell counts were estimated from reference gene primer amplification. The protocol was immunoSEQ multiplex PCR, while the TCRdb copy is restricted to in-frame clones and leaves out a portion. V and J calls and clone size are copied from that table; D and trimming were computed from the DNA. The sample holds about 170,000 clones; roughly nine tenths are singletons and the top ten take roughly 9.7%.

The chain links TRBV18 to TRBJ2-7; unclear D gene. The sequenced sample was peripheral blood. This receptor was obtained from a woman aged 55-70 years with COVID-19, enrolled during active disease. This CDR3 is CASSVLYNEQYF. As DNA, the CDR3 is TGTGCCAGCTCAGTACTATACAACGAGCAGTACTTC. Looking up the rest from reference TRBV18 and TRBJ2-7 gives the full variable domain: NAGVMQNPRHLVRRRGQEARLRCSPMKGHSHVYWYRQLPEEGLKFMVYLQKENIIDESGMPKERFSAEFPKEGPSILRIQQVVRGDSAAYFCASSVLYNEQYFGPGTRLTVT.